This T cell receptor beta chain was recorded in a study of a mutant IDH1 vaccine in newly diagnosed glioma. Across the study: Receipt of radiotherapy, temozolomide, or both preceded the study, and most received both.

Profiled with immunoSEQ multiplex PCR; TCRdb holds only in-frame clones, not every one. Of tens of thousands of clones in the sample, 80% to 90% are singletons; the top ten hold over 1.5%. Regarding time point: week 35, safety follow-up. A single vaccine dose contained 300 ug of mutant IDH1 20-mer peptide, and topical imiquimod was used with it. To note about this clone: Its antigen is as yet unknown.

Source: PBMCs, taken from a glioma patient whose treatment included an IDH1 peptide vaccine. This receptor was taken from a man aged 40-55 years with glioma.

The CDR3 region has the DNA TGTGCCAGCAGCCTTAGCGGGATTGGTACGCAGTATTTT. Protein: CASSLSGIGTQYF. The rearrangement uses TRBV7-2 and TRBJ2-3, with 8 bases matching TRBD2. Germline CDR1 SGHTA, CDR2 FQGNSA. This CDR3 is 13 amino acids long. After removal of 5 bases from V and 8 bases from J, the junction contained 6 bases not matched to a gene.